The rows below give T cell receptor beta chains drawn from one sample of a study of Tregs in tolerant kidney transplant recipients. No cognate antigen is known for these TCRs. Sequencing used immunoSEQ multiplex PCR; TCRdb keeps in-frame clones, though not all of them. Of just under 45,000 clones listed, 95% are singletons. The material sequenced was Tregs from blood cultured with allogeneic cells. All receptors come from a human donor in good health. The CDR3 runs from the conserved cysteine through the conserved F or W. A D gene is named only where the DNA matches it firmly. Some rows mark clone size as missing; the rest say once, few, many or name a class of expanded clone.

v_gene: TRBV6-1
d_gene: NA
len: 13
j_gene: TRBJ1-2
abundance: few
CDR3nt: TGTGCCGCGTCCGAGGGCGGACTCTATGGCTACACCTTC
CDR3aa: CAASEGGLYGYTF

v_gene: TRBV7-2
d_gene: TRBD2
len: 15
j_gene: TRBJ2-7
abundance: NA
CDR3nt: TGTGCCAGCAGCTTAGTAGCGGGGGGTTCTTACGAGCAGTACTTC
CDR3aa: CASSLVAGGSYEQYF

v_gene: TRBV4-1
d_gene: TRBD1
len: 15
j_gene: TRBJ1-2
abundance: NA
CDR3nt: TGCGCCAGCAGCCCGACGCGACAGGGGGCCTATGGCTACACCTTC
CDR3aa: CASSPTRQGAYGYTF

v_gene: TRBV4-1
d_gene: NA
len: 14
j_gene: TRBJ1-2
abundance: NA
CDR3nt: TGCGCCAGCAGCCAAGACAGCGAAAACTATGGCTACACCTTC
CDR3aa: CASSQDSENYGYTF

v_gene: TRBV29-1
d_gene: NA
len: 15
j_gene: TRBJ2-7
abundance: NA
CDR3nt: TGCAGCGTTTCCGACCGGGCAGTGAGCTCCTACGAGCAGTACTTC
CDR3aa: CSVSDRAVSSYEQYF

v_gene: TRBV19
d_gene: TRBD1
len: 14
j_gene: TRBJ1-1
abundance: NA
CDR3nt: TGTGCCAGTATCGGGACAGGGCCCCCCACTGAAGCTTTCTTT
CDR3aa: CASIGTGPPTEAFF

v_gene: TRBV1
d_gene: NA
len: 16
j_gene: TRBJ2-5
abundance: NA
CDR3nt: TGCACCAGCAGCGCACCGCTAGAAATCTGGCTAGAGACCCAGTACTTC
CDR3aa: CTSSAPLEIWLETQYF

v_gene: TRBV30
d_gene: NA
len: 13
j_gene: TRBJ2-1
abundance: NA
CDR3nt: TGTGCCTGGAGTGTAAGGGTAATCAATGAGCAGTTCTTC
CDR3aa: CAWSVRVINEQFF

v_gene: TRBV6-6
d_gene: NA
len: 13
j_gene: TRBJ1-4
abundance: NA
CDR3nt: TGTGCCAGCAAGAGGGCAGGGGATGAAAAACTGTTTTTT
CDR3aa: CASKRAGDEKLFF

v_gene: TRBV7-6
d_gene: NA
len: 15
j_gene: TRBJ2-5
abundance: NA
CDR3nt: TGTGCCAGCAGCTACTCCAGGGATCCGCGGGAGACCCAGTACTTC
CDR3aa: CASSYSRDPRETQYF

v_gene: TRBV19
d_gene: NA
len: 15
j_gene: TRBJ1-5
abundance: NA
CDR3nt: TGTGCCAGTAGTACAGGGTCCCTGAGCAATCAGCCCCAGCATTTT
CDR3aa: CASSTGSLSNQPQHF

v_gene: TRBV5-1
d_gene: TRBD2
len: 14
j_gene: TRBJ2-1
abundance: NA
CDR3nt: TGCGCCAGCAGGGGACTAGCGCATTACAATGAGCAGTTCTTC
CDR3aa: CASRGLAHYNEQFF

v_gene: TRBV2
d_gene: NA
len: 14
j_gene: TRBJ2-1
abundance: NA
CDR3nt: TGTGCCAGCCAGGGTAAAAGCTCCTACAATGAGCAGTTCTTC
CDR3aa: CASQGKSSYNEQFF

v_gene: TRBV11-2
d_gene: NA
len: 16
j_gene: TRBJ1-1
abundance: once
CDR3nt: TGTGCCAGCAGCTCAAAACCTACAGGGATGAACACTGAAGCTTTCTTT
CDR3aa: CASSSKPTGMNTEAFF

v_gene: TRBV19
d_gene: NA
len: 12
j_gene: TRBJ1-5
abundance: NA
CDR3nt: TGTGCCAGTAGTATGGGGGATCAGCCCCAGCATTTT
CDR3aa: CASSMGDQPQHF

v_gene: TRBV5-1
d_gene: TRBD2
len: 17
j_gene: TRBJ2-3
abundance: NA
CDR3nt: TGCGCCAGCAGCCTCTCAATAGCGGGAGTCAGCACAGATACGCAGTATTTT
CDR3aa: CASSLSIAGVSTDTQYF

v_gene: TRBV2
d_gene: TRBD1
len: 15
j_gene: TRBJ2-7
abundance: NA
CDR3nt: TGTGCCAGTAAACTCGACAGGGGGTCCTCCTACGAGCAGTACTTC
CDR3aa: CASKLDRGSSYEQYF

v_gene: TRBV15
d_gene: NA
len: 17
j_gene: TRBJ1-6
abundance: NA
CDR3nt: TGTGCCACCAGCAGAGCCGGAGATGTACAGGGTGGATCACCCCTCCACTTT
CDR3aa: CATSRAGDVQGGSPLHF

v_gene: TRBV5-4
d_gene: NA
len: 15
j_gene: TRBJ2-2
abundance: once
CDR3nt: TGTGCCAGCAGCGGCGGGACTGCGAACACCGGGGAGCTGTTTTTT
CDR3aa: CASSGGTANTGELFF

v_gene: TRBV7-6
d_gene: NA
len: 12
j_gene: TRBJ2-3
abundance: NA
CDR3nt: TGTGCCAGCAGCTTAGAAGGGAATACGCAGTATTTT
CDR3aa: CASSLEGNTQYF

v_gene: TRBV7-3
d_gene: TRBD1
len: 15
j_gene: TRBJ1-2
abundance: NA
CDR3nt: TGTGCCAGCAGCTTAACGCGGGACAGGGACTATGGCTACACCTTC
CDR3aa: CASSLTRDRDYGYTF

v_gene: TRBV15
d_gene: NA
len: 14
j_gene: TRBJ1-5
abundance: NA
CDR3nt: TGTGCCACCAGCAGAGTAACCAGCAATCAGCCCCAGCATTTT
CDR3aa: CATSRVTSNQPQHF

v_gene: TRBV27
d_gene: TRBD1
len: 15
j_gene: TRBJ1-2
abundance: NA
CDR3nt: TGTGCCAGCAGTTTATCGACAGGGGGCGTTTATGGCTACACCTTC
CDR3aa: CASSLSTGGVYGYTF

v_gene: TRBV5-8
d_gene: TRBD1
len: 11
j_gene: TRBJ1-2
abundance: NA
CDR3nt: TGTGCCAGCAGTCGACAGGGGCCGGGGACCTTC
CDR3aa: CASSRQGPGTF

v_gene: TRBV11-2
d_gene: NA
len: 16
j_gene: TRBJ1-4
abundance: once
CDR3nt: TGTGCCAGCAGCCCGAAGGGGGGGGCGGCTAATGAAAAACTGTTTTTT
CDR3aa: CASSPKGGAANEKLFF

v_gene: TRBV7-2
d_gene: NA
len: 11
j_gene: TRBJ1-1
abundance: NA
CDR3nt: TGTGCCAGCAGGGGGGGGCTTGAAGCTTTCTTT
CDR3aa: CASRGGLEAFF

v_gene: TRBV6-1
d_gene: NA
len: 12
j_gene: TRBJ1-3
abundance: NA
CDR3nt: TGTGCCAGTCCAGGGGCTGGAAACACCATATATTTT
CDR3aa: CASPGAGNTIYF

v_gene: TRBV11-3
d_gene: NA
len: 14
j_gene: TRBJ2-6
abundance: once
CDR3nt: TGTGCCAGCAGTCCTACAGGGGGGGCCAACGTCCTGACTTTC
CDR3aa: CASSPTGGANVLTF

v_gene: TRBV11-2
d_gene: NA
len: 15
j_gene: TRBJ2-3
abundance: NA
CDR3nt: TGTGCCAGCAGCTTTCGGCAGCCGAGCACAGATACGCAGTATTTT
CDR3aa: CASSFRQPSTDTQYF